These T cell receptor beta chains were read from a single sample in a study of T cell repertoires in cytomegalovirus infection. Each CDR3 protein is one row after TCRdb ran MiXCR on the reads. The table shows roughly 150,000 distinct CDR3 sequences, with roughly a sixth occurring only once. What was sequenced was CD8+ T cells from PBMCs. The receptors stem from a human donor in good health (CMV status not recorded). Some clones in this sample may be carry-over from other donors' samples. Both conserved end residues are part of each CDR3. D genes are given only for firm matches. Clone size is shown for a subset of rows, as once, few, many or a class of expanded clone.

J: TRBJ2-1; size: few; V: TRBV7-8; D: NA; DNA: TGTGCCAGCAGGGTTCGGCCAAGCTCCTACAATGAGCAGTTCTTC; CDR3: CASRVRPSSYNEQFF
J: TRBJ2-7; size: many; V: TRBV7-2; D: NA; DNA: TGTGCCAGCAGCCCAACCGGGACTTCCTACGAGCAGTACTTC; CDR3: CASSPTGTSYEQYF
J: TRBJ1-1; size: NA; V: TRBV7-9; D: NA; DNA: TGTGCCAGCAGCTTCATTTCGGGGAACACTGAAGCTTTCTTT; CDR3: CASSFISGNTEAFF
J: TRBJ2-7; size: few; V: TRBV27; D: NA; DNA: TGTGCCAGCAGGGGTTCGTGGGACTACGAGCAGTACTTC; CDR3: CASRGSWDYEQYF
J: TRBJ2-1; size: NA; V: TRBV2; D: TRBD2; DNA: TGTGCCAGCAGTGAAGATGTAATAGCGGGAGGGGAGCAGTTCTTC; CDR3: CASSEDVIAGGEQFF
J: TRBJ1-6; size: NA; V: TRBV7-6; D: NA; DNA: TGTGCCAGCAGTGAAGGGGGAAGTAGTTCACCCCTCCACTTT; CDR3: CASSEGGSSSPLHF
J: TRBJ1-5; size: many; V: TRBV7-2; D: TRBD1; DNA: TGTGCCAGCAGCTTAGTGGCAGGGGGCAACCATCAGCCCCAGCATTTT; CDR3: CASSLVAGGNHQPQHF
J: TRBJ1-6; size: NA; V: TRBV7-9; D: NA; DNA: TGTGCCAGCAGCCCACCGGGACTCGCAAATTCACCCCTCCACTTT; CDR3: CASSPPGLANSPLHF
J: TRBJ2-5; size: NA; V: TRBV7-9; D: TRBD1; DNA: TGTGCCAGCAGCTTACTTTGGGACAGGGGGCTTGTACAGACCCAGTACTTC; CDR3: CASSLLWDRGLVQTQYF
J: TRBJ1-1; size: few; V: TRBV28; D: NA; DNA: TGTGCCAGCAGTCCCGCCTACACTGAAGCTTTCTTT; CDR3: CASSPAYTEAFF
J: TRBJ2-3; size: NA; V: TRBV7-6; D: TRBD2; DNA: TGTGCCAGCAGCACCCTCGGGACTAGCTACCGGAACGATACGCAGTATTTT; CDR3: CASSTLGTSYRNDTQYF
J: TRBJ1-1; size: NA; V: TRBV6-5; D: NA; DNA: TGTGCCAGCAGTTACGTACCGGGTAGGGGAACTGAAGCTTTCTTT; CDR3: CASSYVPGRGTEAFF
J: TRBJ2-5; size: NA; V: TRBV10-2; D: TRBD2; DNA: TGCGCCAGCGGACTAGAGTGGGGAGAGACCCAGTACTTC; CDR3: CASGLEWGETQYF
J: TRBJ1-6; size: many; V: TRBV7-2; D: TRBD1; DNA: TGTGCCAGCAGCAATAGTTGGACAGGGGCCCCTAATTCACCCCTCCACTTT; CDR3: CASSNSWTGAPNSPLHF
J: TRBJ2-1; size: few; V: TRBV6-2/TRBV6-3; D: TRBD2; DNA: TGTGCCAGCAGTGCGCGACTAGCGGGGGACTACAATGAGCAGTTCTTC; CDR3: CASSARLAGDYNEQFF
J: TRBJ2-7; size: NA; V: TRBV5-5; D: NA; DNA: TGTGCCAGCAGCCCCCTTAAGTCCCATTTGACCGAGCAGTACTTC; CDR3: CASSPLKSHLTEQYF
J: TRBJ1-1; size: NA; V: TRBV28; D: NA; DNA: TGTGCCAGCAGCCACAGGGTATACCCTGAAGCTTTCTTT; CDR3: CASSHRVYPEAFF
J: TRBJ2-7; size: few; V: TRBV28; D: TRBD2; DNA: TGTGCCAGCAGTTTATTAGCGGGAGAGATATACGAGCAGTACTTC; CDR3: CASSLLAGEIYEQYF
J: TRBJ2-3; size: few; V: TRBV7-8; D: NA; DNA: TGTGCCAGCAGCTTTAGACTCTACGAGGACACAGATACGCAGTATTTT; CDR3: CASSFRLYEDTDTQYF
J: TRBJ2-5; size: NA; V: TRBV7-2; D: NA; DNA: TGTGCCACGCGGAAGCAAGAGACCCAGTACTTC; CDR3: CATRKQETQYF
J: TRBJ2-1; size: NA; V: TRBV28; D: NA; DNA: TGTGCCAGCAGGGAGGTCTCCTACAATGAGCAGTTCTTC; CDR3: CASREVSYNEQFF
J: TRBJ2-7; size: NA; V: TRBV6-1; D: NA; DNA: TGTGCCAGCAGTTATCGGTTCGACTACTCCTACGAGCAGTACTTC; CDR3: CASSYRFDYSYEQYF
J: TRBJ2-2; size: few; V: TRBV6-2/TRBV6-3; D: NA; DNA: TGTGCCAGCAGACTGATCACTAGAGTGGACACCGGGGAGCTGTTTTTT; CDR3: CASRLITRVDTGELFF
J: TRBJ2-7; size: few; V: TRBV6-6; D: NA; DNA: TGTGCCAGCGGCGACCGGGCTGGTGGCTACGAGCAGTACTTC; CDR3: CASGDRAGGYEQYF
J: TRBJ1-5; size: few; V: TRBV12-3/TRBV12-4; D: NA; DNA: TGTGCCAGCAGTTCGGGCCAGCCCCAGCATTTT; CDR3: CASSSGQPQHF
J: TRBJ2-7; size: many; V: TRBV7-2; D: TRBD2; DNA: TGTGCCAGCAGCCAGGGACTAGCGAGGGAGCAGTACTTC; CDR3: CASSQGLAREQYF
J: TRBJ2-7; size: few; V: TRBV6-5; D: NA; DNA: TGTGCCAGCAGCATCAGAACTCATTACGAGCAGTACTTC; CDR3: CASSIRTHYEQYF
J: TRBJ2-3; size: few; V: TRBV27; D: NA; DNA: TGTGCCAGCAGTTTTTCCCGTAGCACAGATACGCAGTATTTT; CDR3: CASSFSRSTDTQYF
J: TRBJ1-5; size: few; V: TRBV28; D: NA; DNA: TGTGCCAGCAGTTTAGAGGGATATCAGCCCCAGCATTTT; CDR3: CASSLEGYQPQHF
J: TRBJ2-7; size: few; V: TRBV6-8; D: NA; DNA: TGTGCCAGCAGTTTGGATGAGGCGGCCTCCTACGAGCAGTACTTC; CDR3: CASSLDEAASYEQYF
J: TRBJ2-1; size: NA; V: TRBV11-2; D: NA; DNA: TGTGCCAGCAGCATCGGTTCCTCCTACAATGAGCAGTTCTTC; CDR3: CASSIGSSYNEQFF
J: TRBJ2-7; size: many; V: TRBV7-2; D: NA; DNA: TGTGCCAGCAGCCGGGGGTCCTACGAGCAGTACTTC; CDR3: CASSRGSYEQYF
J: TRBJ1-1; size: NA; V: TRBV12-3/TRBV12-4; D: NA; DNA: TGTGCCACCAAGACTGGGGGCGACACTGAAGCTTTCTTT; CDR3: CATKTGGDTEAFF
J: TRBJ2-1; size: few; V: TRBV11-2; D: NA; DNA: TGTGCCAGCTTTCAAGGACATGAGCAGTTCTTC; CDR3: CASFQGHEQFF
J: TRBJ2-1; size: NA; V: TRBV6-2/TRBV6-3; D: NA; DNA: TGTGCCAGCAGCCCTTTTATATACAATGAGCAGTTCTTC; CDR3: CASSPFIYNEQFF
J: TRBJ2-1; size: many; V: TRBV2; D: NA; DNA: TGTGCCAGCACCGAACCAAGGGGGGCAAACAATGAGCAGTTCTTC; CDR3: CASTEPRGANNEQFF
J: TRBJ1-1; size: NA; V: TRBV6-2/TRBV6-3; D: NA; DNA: TGTGCCAGCAGTTACGGAGCTGCTGAAGCTTTCTTT; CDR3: CASSYGAAEAFF
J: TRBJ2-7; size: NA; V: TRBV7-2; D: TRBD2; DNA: TGTGCCAGCAGCTTAGGAGGGAGGGCGACTTCCTACGAGCAGTACTTC; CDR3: CASSLGGRATSYEQYF
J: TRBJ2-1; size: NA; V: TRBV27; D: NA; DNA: TGTGCCAGCAGTTTAGGAATGTCCTACAATGAGCAGTTCTTC; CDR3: CASSLGMSYNEQFF
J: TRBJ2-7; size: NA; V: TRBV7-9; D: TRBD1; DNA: TGTGCCAGCAGCGCCAGGACAGGAGAAATCTACGAGCAGTACTTC; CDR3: CASSARTGEIYEQYF
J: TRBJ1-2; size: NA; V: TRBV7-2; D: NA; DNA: TGTGCCAGCAGCTTGGGAGGGGCGCGGAACGGCTACACCTTC; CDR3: CASSLGGARNGYTF
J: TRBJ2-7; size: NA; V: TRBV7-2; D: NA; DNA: TGTGCCAGCAGCCCCCGGGGTGGGGTAGACGAGCAGTACTTC; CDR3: CASSPRGGVDEQYF
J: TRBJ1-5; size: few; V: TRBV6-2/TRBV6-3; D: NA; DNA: TGTGCCAGCAGTTACTCGATACATCAGCCCCAGCATTTT; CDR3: CASSYSIHQPQHF
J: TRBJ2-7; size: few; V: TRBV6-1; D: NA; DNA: TGTGCCAGCAGAACCATTGAACTAGGACGTACAGCCTACGAGCAGTACTTC; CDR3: CASRTIELGRTAYEQYF
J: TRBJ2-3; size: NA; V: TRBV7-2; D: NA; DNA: TGTGCCAGCAGCTTAGTCCCCACAGATACGCAGTATTTT; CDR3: CASSLVPTDTQYF
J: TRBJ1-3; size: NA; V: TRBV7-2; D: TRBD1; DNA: TGTGCCAGCAGCTCCTACAGGGGCTCTGGAAACACCATATATTTT; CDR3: CASSSYRGSGNTIYF
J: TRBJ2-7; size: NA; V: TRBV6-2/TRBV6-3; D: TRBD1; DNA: TGTGCCAGCAGACAGGGGTTCGAGCAGTACTTC; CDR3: CASRQGFEQYF
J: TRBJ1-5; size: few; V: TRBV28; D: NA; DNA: TGTGCCAGCAGTTCACGTTATCGGCAGGGACCAAATCAGCCCCAGCATTTT; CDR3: CASSSRYRQGPNQPQHF
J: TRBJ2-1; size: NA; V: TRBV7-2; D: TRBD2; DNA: TGTGCCAGCAGCCCCGCCGGGGGGGTCCGTAGCAATGAGCAGTTCTTC; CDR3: CASSPAGGVRSNEQFF
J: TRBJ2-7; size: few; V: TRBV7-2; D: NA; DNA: TGTGCCAGCAGCGACTACCACTACGAGCAGTACTTC; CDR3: CASSDYHYEQYF
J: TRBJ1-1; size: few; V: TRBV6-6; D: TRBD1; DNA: TGTGCCAGCACCCAGGGGGATGAAGCTTTCTTT; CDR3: CASTQGDEAFF
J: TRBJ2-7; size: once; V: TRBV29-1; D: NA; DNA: TGCAGCGTTGAGGAAGAGGAAGGGAGGTCCTACGAGCAGTACTTC; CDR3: CSVEEEEGRSYEQYF
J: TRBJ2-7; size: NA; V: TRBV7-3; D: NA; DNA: TGTGCCAGCAGCCTGAGGGGTGGTGATCTCAAGGAGCAGTACTTC; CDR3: CASSLRGGDLKEQYF
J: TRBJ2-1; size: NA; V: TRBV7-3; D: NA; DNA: TGTGCCAGCAGCTTAAATTTAGGAGGGTTTTACAATGAGCAGTTCTTC; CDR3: CASSLNLGGFYNEQFF
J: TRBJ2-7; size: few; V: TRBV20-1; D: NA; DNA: TGCAGTGCTAGACCGGGACAAACCTACGAGCAGTACTTC; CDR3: CSARPGQTYEQYF
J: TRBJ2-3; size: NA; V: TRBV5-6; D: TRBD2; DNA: TGTGCCAGCAGCTGGGCTGCGGGGGGGAGCACAGATACGCAGTATTTT; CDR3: CASSWAAGGSTDTQYF
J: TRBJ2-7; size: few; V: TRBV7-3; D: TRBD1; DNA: TGTGCCAGCAGCTCCTCCGGGACAGGAGTCTACGAGCAGTACTTC; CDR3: CASSSSGTGVYEQYF
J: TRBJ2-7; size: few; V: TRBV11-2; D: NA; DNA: TGTGCCAGCAGCCCCCCCGGGAGCCGGCGCGAGCAGTACTTC; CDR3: CASSPPGSRREQYF
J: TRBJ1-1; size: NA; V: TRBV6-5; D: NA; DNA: TGTGCCAGCAGACAGGGCAGTGGCGGCACTGAAGCTTTCTTT; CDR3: CASRQGSGGTEAFF
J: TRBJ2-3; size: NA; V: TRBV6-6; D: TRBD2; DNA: TGTGCCAGCAGCCAAAGGGCTAGCGGGAGGGTAGATACGCAGTATTTT; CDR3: CASSQRASGRVDTQYF